Following are 17 T cell receptor beta chains from one sample sequenced in a study of T cell clusters in autoimmune cytopenias. TRB was amplified by touch-down multiplex PCR, primer pools A and B combined. TCRdb processed the multiplex PCR reads again and assigns one entry to each CDR3 protein, with no DNA. This repertoire comprises about 5,100 distinct CDR3 sequences; its ten largest clones make up approximately 30%. TRB was amplified from roughly 250 ng of peripheral blood genomic DNA per sample. In addition, the sample was reused for a study of T cell repertoires in aging, cancer and after chemotherapy.

The sample consisted of peripheral blood. The receptors shown here come from a human donor in good health.

This clonotype shows up as medium-sized by frequency. This chain uses TRBV15 with TRBJ2-4; TCRdb's D gene call, TRBD1, goes unchecked for lack of DNA. CDR1 is LNHNV and CDR2 is YYDKDF in the germline V gene (reference sequence). The CDR3 runs 14 residues. CDR3 amino acids: CATSRVSGENIQYF.

This clonotype shows up as medium-sized by frequency. The rearrangement uses TRBV6-5 and TRBJ2-7; TCRdb returns TRBD2, unconfirmable since there is no DNA. The CDR3 runs 17 residues. Germline loops: CDR1 MNHEY, CDR2 SVGAGI. The CDR3 here is CASSYGRTSGDSYEQYF.

According to its frequency, this clonotype is medium-sized. The chain has TRBV6-5 and TRBJ1-2; absent DNA, TCRdb's TRBD1 call cannot be checked. CDR3 length equals 12 residues. CDR1 is MNHEY and CDR2 is SVGAGI in the germline V gene. This chain's CDR3 is CASRDRGHGYTF.

This clonotype is classed as medium-sized by frequency. This sequence joins TRBV6-5 and TRBJ2-1; TCRdb's D call, TRBD1, is unchecked because there is no DNA. Germline V gene sequence: CDR1 MNHEY, CDR2 SVGAGI. The CDR3 is 14 amino acids. This chain's CDR3 is CASKNRGQYNEQFF.

The V call is TRBV10-3, the J call TRBJ1-1. CDR3 length: 13 residues. Germline lookup yields CDR1 ENHRY and CDR2 SYGVKD. CDR3 sequence reads: CAPTRVRNTEAFF.

This clonotype is classed as large by frequency. The chain employs TRBV29-1 and TRBJ2-1; the D gene TCRdb calls, TRBD1, cannot be checked with no DNA. This CDR3 contains 13 residues. The germline V gene has CDR1 SQVTM and CDR2 ANQGSEA. Here the CDR3 reads CSVLGQGGNEQFF.

The chain carries TRBV27 and TRBJ1-5; TCRdb's D gene call, TRBD1, goes unchecked for lack of DNA. CDR3 size: 14 residues. Germline CDR1 reads MNHEY; CDR2 reads SMNVEV (reference sequence). CDR3 loop: CASSLTGGEQPQHF.

V usage is TRBV6-1 and J usage is TRBJ2-7; TCRdb selects TRBD1, and the lack of DNA leaves this call unchecked. Looked up from germline, CDR1 is MNHNS and CDR2 is SASEGT. The CDR3 extends over 14 amino acids. CDR3 loop: CASNLDRGYYEQYF.

The gene calls are TRBV30 and TRBJ2-7; TCRdb picks TRBD1, but there is no DNA to check that call. Germline lookup yields CDR1 GTSNPN and CDR2 SVGIG (reference sequence). The CDR3 totals 14 residues. CDR3 protein: CAWSGAGGSYEQYF. Looking up the rest from reference TRBV30 and TRBJ2-7 gives the full variable domain: SQTIHQWPATLVQPVGSPLSLECTVEGTSNPNLYWYRQAAGRGLQLLFYSVGIGQISSEVPQNLSASRPQDRQFILSSKKLLLSDSGFYLCAWSGAGGSYEQYFGPGTRLTVT.

The chain employs TRBV6-1 and TRBJ1-5; no DNA is available, so the TRBD1 call from TCRdb remains unchecked. Per the germline V gene, CDR1 is MNHNS and CDR2 is SASEGT. This CDR3 is 15 amino acids long. The CDR3 sequence is CASSLHDRGYQPQHF.

The J gene is TRBJ2-1, the V gene TRBV10-3; TCRdb designates TRBD1, a call that cannot be tested without DNA. In germline, CDR1 is ENHRY, CDR2 SYGVKD. This CDR3 is built from 13 residues. CDR3 protein: CAISDRTGDEQFF.

V gene TRBV15 combines with J gene TRBJ2-7; TCRdb's D gene call, TRBD2, goes unchecked for lack of DNA. The CDR3 extends over 18 amino acids. The V gene's germline CDR1 is LNHNV and CDR2 YYDKDF (reference sequence). The CDR3 protein is CATSRDRARSGSGYEQYF.

This rearrangement joins TRBV6-2 or TRBV6-3 to TRBJ2-7; TCRdb designates TRBD2, a call that cannot be tested without DNA. The CDR3 totals 20 residues. The germline V gene has CDR1 MNHEY and CDR2 SVGEGT. CDR3 region: CASSSRLAGGPDLSSYEQYF.

The V call is TRBV5-6, the J call TRBJ2-5; TCRdb's assignment of TRBD1 cannot be checked, as there is no DNA. This CDR3 is built from 15 residues. From germline, CDR1 is SGHDT and CDR2 YYEEEE. The CDR3 protein is CASSPRQGGGETQYF.

The chain carries TRBV6-1 and TRBJ1-5; lacking DNA, the TRBD1 call made by TCRdb goes unchecked. This CDR3 has 16 residues. The germline V gene has CDR1 MNHNS and CDR2 SASEGT. CDR3 residues: CASRNTGQGGNQPQHF.

This chain connects TRBV18 to TRBJ1-1; TCRdb calls TRBD1, which cannot be checked without DNA. Germline CDR1 reads KGHSH; CDR2 reads LQKENI. The CDR3 runs to 16 residues. The CDR3 sequence is CASSPRTGGRDTEAFF.

This clonotype registers medium-sized (0.01 to 0.1%) by frequency. The CDR3 spells CASRLTGRASGANVLTF. The chain employs TRBV19 and TRBJ2-6; TCRdb picks TRBD2, but there is no DNA to check that call. The CDR3 is 17 amino acids. CDR1 is LNHDA, CDR2 SQIVND, per germline (reference sequence). Variable domain in full (rest from reference TRBV19 and TRBJ2-6): DGGITQSPKYLFRKEGQNVTLSCEQNLNHDAMYWYRQDPGQGLRLIYYSQIVNDFQKGDIAEGYSVSREKKESFPLTVTSAQKNPTAFYLCASRLTGRASGANVLTFGAGSRLTVL.